This TCR beta chain was sequenced in a study of cytomegalovirus exposure and HLA in healthy donors. Broader study findings: It was assumed in the presence/absence analyses that sequencing depth was roughly uniform across donors. In a later analysis, donors in an Asian-associated ancestry cluster reportedly had fewer N-insertions in productive TCRs than the cohort mean.

It was with 60 Vbeta and 13 Jbeta primers that the PCR ran. The repertoire was sequenced with immunoSEQ multiplex PCR; TCRdb's copy has only in-frame clones and lacks some. The sample has 65,000 to 85,000 clones; roughly 80% are singletons. Remarks on this clone: Its specificity is not known.

CDR1 is MDHEN and CDR2 is SYDVKM in the germline V gene. V dropped 2 bases and J dropped 11; count of bases not matched to a gene: 6. The CDR3 length is 13 residues. Sequencing was carried out using PBMCs. The source is a woman aged 40-49 years in good health and CMV-seropositive. V gene TRBV28 combines with J gene TRBJ2-1, with 7 bases identical to TRBD2. The CDR3 loop is CASSLQGGIQQFF. The CDR3 DNA follows: TGTGCCAGCAGTTTACAGGGAGGGATCCAGCAGTTCTTC. The entire variable domain, with the rest obtained from reference TRBV28 and TRBJ2-1, is as follows: DVKVTQSSRYLVKRTGEKVFLECVQDMDHENMFWYRQDPGLGLRLIYFSYDVKMKEKGDIPEGYSVSREKKERFSLILESASTNQTSMYLCASSLQGGIQQFFGPGTRLTVL.